These T cell receptor beta chains were read from a single sample in a study of Graves' ophthalmopathy and Graves' hyperthyroidism. TCRdb re-derived calls from the multiplex PCR reads in MiXCR, one entry per CDR3 protein. The sample lists 400,000 or so distinct CDR3 sequences; about a sixth were seen once. Sequenced material: peripheral blood. Receptors were obtained from an adult woman with stable Graves' hyperthyroidism. The CDR3 runs from the conserved cysteine through the conserved F or W. Fields, in order: J gene, V gene, CDR3 protein.

TRBJ2-4 TRBV30 CAWSVGPGGNIQYF
TRBJ1-2 TRBV18 CASSPPGQAYGYTF
TRBJ1-5 TRBV11-2 CASSLDRGVYSNQPQHF
TRBJ1-1 TRBV18 CASSPGGGLNTEAFF
TRBJ1-2 TRBV2 CASSEQTGTNYGYTF
TRBJ2-2 TRBV12-3/TRBV12-4 CASSFRPRTYLGKNTGELFF
TRBJ1-6 TRBV30 CAWSGGGSYNSPLHF
TRBJ2-7 TRBV30 CAWSVLGRGGLYEQYF
TRBJ1-2 TRBV5-1 CASSLGRGRDGYTF
TRBJ2-7 TRBV28 CASSLGWDLYEQYF
TRBJ1-2 TRBV30 CAWIGGFSYGYTF
TRBJ1-1 TRBV6-1 CATGDGERAFF
TRBJ2-5 TRBV3-1 CASSGGSGRSQETQYF
TRBJ2-2 TRBV6-2/TRBV6-3 CASSFFPDTGELFF
TRBJ2-5 TRBV7-2 CASSRRTSPQETQYF